This T cell receptor beta chain was captured in a study of shared clonotypes between healthy human individuals (dated by TCRdb to about 2020). Context from the whole study: A couple of women and three men aged 18 to 49 years were included in the cohort. Per donor, three plates each were used for CD4 naive and CD4 memory, two for CD8 naive, and one for CD8 memory. To estimate repertoire size and how much clonotypes are shared between individuals, the study performed deep sequencing of blood TCR repertoires from about 5 healthy adults. Libraries were prepared and TCR repertoires were sequenced by different laboratories using diverse techniques, in order to increase sequencing depth and limit assay-specific biases. Leukapheresis yielded between about 0.9 and 9 billion PBMCs per donor. Overall study outcomes, separate from this receptor: Sharing across several donors was observed for roughly 5% of naive CD4, around 3.5% of naive CD8, 2.3% of memory CD4, and about 0.4% of memory CD8 clonotypes. Because the study included only a small number of donors, the genetic and exposure-history diversity represented was limited. Rarefaction of sorted-subset datasets indicated incomplete sequencing despite the large sequencing depth. Only blood was sampled, and tissue TCR repertoires likely differ from those in blood. Compared with non-shared clonotypes, clonotypes shared by all four sorted-subset donors had higher generation probabilities. Pairwise subsampling led to the expectation that sequencing depth would affect the degree of clonotype sharing among donors. Naive subsets generally had larger estimated clonotype richness than memory subsets did.

The CDR3 covers 13 residues, taking in both the cysteine and the phenylalanine. Of all the DNA, just the CDR3 is kept, 39 bases in frame from base 1. CDR1 and CDR2 were assigned from the germline V gene (reference sequence) as MNHNY and SVGAGI. Cut back by 5 bases and 7 bases, the V and J ends lie 15 bases apart. Remarks on this clone: Its cognate antigen has yet to be identified. The record has no base qualities; no much larger clone is one base away.

CD8 naive samples were CD45RO-negative cells positively selected for CCR7, giving a CD45RA+CCR7+ population that excluded TemRA cells. Donors were healthy HIV-negative adults with no recently reported acute infections or vaccinations. Only Caucasian adults living in Nashville, Tennessee, USA were represented among the donors. Blood was obtained by leukapheresis, after which PBMCs were separated by Ficoll-Histopaque density gradient centrifugation and cryopreserved in liquid nitrogen vapor phase. Analytical flow cytometry was used to check the purity and quantity of every magnetically sorted T cell population. Each sorted fraction had its genomic DNA isolated and then quantified by UV absorbance on a Nanodrop 2000c. Using the deep immunoSEQ assay, TCR CDR3 regions were amplified from genomic DNA by multiplex PCR. Extracted genomic DNA from each cell subset was distributed evenly across all wells of several immunoSEQ 96-well plates, and each plate was treated as a replicate. For sorted subsets, each replicate PCR was loaded with roughly 190 ng genomic DNA, equivalent to 25,000 to 30,000 T cell genomes. Purified libraries were quantified with a Qubit 3.0 fluorometer, sized on a Bioanalyzer 2100, and re-quantified with the KAPA Library Quantification kit. Each immunoSEQ 96-well plate was sequenced on its own single-read 150-cycle Illumina NextSeq 550 flow cell. The source study handled its data this way. Because only junctional sequences without quality scores were contained in the immunoSEQ output, filtering matching that applied to full-length reads could not be performed. Sequences were annotated with PyIR, a Python wrapper for IgBLAST v1.9, using IMGT germline references to assign V/J genes and CDR3. Reads were removed for weak V/J assignments (E-value above 1e-6), missing CDR3, stop codons, out-of-frame junctions, or ambiguous translated residues. V3J clonotypes were defined as sequences sharing the same inferred V gene, J gene, and CDR3 amino acid sequence. Percentage overlap between repertoires was calculated by dividing the number of shared unique clonotypes by the size of the smaller repertoire. Three approaches were used to assess repertoire richness: RTK rarefaction, the Chao1 estimator, and Recon v2.1 estimates of unobserved clonotypes. For all TCRbeta clonotypes obtained by the gDNA method from a handful of donors, generation probabilities were computed with OLGA. The table comes from immuneACCESS by way of TCRdb, which keeps in-frame sequences with V and J called. Part of the clones is missing from these tables; in studies checked, under half for an unresolved V gene and the rest for unknown reasons. The D gene and trimming were derived from the DNA, and the V and J assignments and clone size from that table. This sample gives about 2 million clones in total; roughly 94% of them show up just once. 0.9% to 1.3% of the sample goes to the ten largest clones.

The TCR comes from a man between 18 and 29 years old in good health. The rearranged segments are TRBV6-6 and TRBJ2-7, and perhaps TRBD1 as D gene, on 6 matching bases. Input material: naive CD8+ T cells sorted from blood. What the cell subset or site label conveys for this sample: CD45RA+CCR7+. The nucleotide sequence is given as TGTGCCAGCAGTGTAACCTCAGGGGTTGAGCAGTACTTC. Translated, this gives CASSVTSGVEQYF.